A selection of T cell receptor beta chains follows, all from one sample in a study of regulatory T cells in long-lasting Graves disease. In TCRdb, the multiplex PCR reads were re-called with MiXCR into one record per CDR3 protein. The sample has 650,000 to 850,000 distinct CDR3 sequences, approximately 29% seen once; the top ten hold about two fifths. The source material was peripheral blood mononuclear cells (PBMCs), sampled when the disease was refractory, from a patient treated with antithyroid drugs. These receptors were obtained from a female donor with Graves disease. The CDR3 runs from the conserved cysteine through the conserved F or W. The D gene is left open where the match is weak. Not all rows give a size; the values are once, few, many and, for expanded clones, a class.

v_call: TRBV12-3/TRBV12-4; d_call: TRBD1; clone_size: .; j_call: TRBJ1-4; cdr3_aa: CASSPNRGPNEKLFF; cdr3_nt: TGTGCCAGCAGTCCGAACAGGGGCCCTAATGAAAAACTGTTTTTT
v_call: TRBV7-3; d_call: .; clone_size: .; j_call: TRBJ2-1; cdr3_aa: CASSPSGGGYNEQFF; cdr3_nt: TGTGCCAGCAGCCCTAGCGGAGGGGGATACAATGAGCAGTTCTTC
v_call: TRBV28; d_call: TRBD1; clone_size: .; j_call: TRBJ2-3; cdr3_aa: CASSFQGAYTQYF; cdr3_nt: TGTGCCAGCAGTTTCCAGGGGGCTTATACGCAGTATTTT
v_call: TRBV18; d_call: TRBD1; clone_size: .; j_call: TRBJ2-1; cdr3_aa: CASSPRTGGSYNEQFF; cdr3_nt: TGTGCCAGCTCACCCCGGACAGGGGGCTCCTACAATGAGCAGTTCTTC
v_call: TRBV3-1; d_call: .; clone_size: .; j_call: TRBJ1-5; cdr3_aa: CASSPGGVANQPQHF; cdr3_nt: TGTGCCAGCAGCCCCGGGGGGGTCGCCAATCAGCCCCAGCATTTT
v_call: TRBV19; d_call: .; clone_size: .; j_call: TRBJ1-5; cdr3_aa: CASWKGGYSNQPQHF; cdr3_nt: TGTGCCAGTTGGAAGGGGGGCTATAGCAATCAGCCCCAGCATTTT
v_call: TRBV12-3/TRBV12-4; d_call: TRBD1; clone_size: many; j_call: TRBJ2-4; cdr3_aa: CASKQLGQGEDIQYF; cdr3_nt: TGTGCCAGCAAGCAACTAGGACAGGGGGAAGACATTCAGTACTTC
v_call: TRBV20-1; d_call: .; clone_size: .; j_call: TRBJ2-7; cdr3_aa: CSAQGGSSYEQYF; cdr3_nt: TGCAGTGCACAGGGCGGAAGCTCCTACGAGCAGTACTTC
v_call: TRBV20-1; d_call: .; clone_size: .; j_call: TRBJ2-5; cdr3_aa: CSAVTRQETQYF; cdr3_nt: TGCAGTGCCGTGACGCGGCAAGAGACCCAGTACTTC
v_call: TRBV5-4; d_call: .; clone_size: .; j_call: TRBJ2-2; cdr3_aa: CASSIGQTANTGELFF; cdr3_nt: TGTGCCAGCAGCATCGGACAGACCGCGAACACCGGGGAGCTGTTTTTT
v_call: TRBV5-1; d_call: .; clone_size: once; j_call: TRBJ2-1; cdr3_aa: CASSFPRGPYNEQFF; cdr3_nt: TGCGCCAGCAGCTTTCCCAGGGGCCCCTACAATGAGCAGTTCTTC
v_call: TRBV7-2; d_call: .; clone_size: few; j_call: TRBJ1-5; cdr3_aa: CASSLTRSGQPQHF; cdr3_nt: TGTGCCAGCAGCTTAACTCGATCAGGTCAGCCCCAGCATTTT
v_call: TRBV7-9; d_call: .; clone_size: .; j_call: TRBJ2-2; cdr3_aa: CASSFENTGELFF; cdr3_nt: TGTGCCAGCAGCTTCGAGAACACCGGGGAGCTGTTTTTT
v_call: TRBV20-1; d_call: TRBD1; clone_size: few; j_call: TRBJ2-1; cdr3_aa: CSARERSGTGVNEQFF; cdr3_nt: TGCAGTGCTAGAGAACGATCCGGGACAGGGGTCAATGAGCAGTTCTTC
v_call: TRBV7-9; d_call: .; clone_size: .; j_call: TRBJ1-2; cdr3_aa: CASSLGSGQLYGYTF; cdr3_nt: TGTGCCAGCAGCTTAGGTAGCGGACAGCTCTATGGCTACACCTTC
v_call: TRBV7-7; d_call: .; clone_size: .; j_call: TRBJ2-2; cdr3_aa: CASSLERGTGELFF; cdr3_nt: TGTGCCAGCAGCTTAGAAAGGGGCACCGGGGAGCTGTTTTTT
v_call: TRBV10-3; d_call: TRBD1; clone_size: .; j_call: TRBJ2-5; cdr3_aa: CAISATGQQETQYF; cdr3_nt: TGTGCCATCAGTGCCACGGGACAGCAAGAGACCCAGTACTTC
v_call: TRBV18; d_call: TRBD2; clone_size: once; j_call: TRBJ2-7; cdr3_aa: CASSDVGGYEQYF; cdr3_nt: TGTGCCAGCTCAGACGTCGGGGGGTACGAGCAGTACTTC
v_call: TRBV29-1; d_call: TRBD1; clone_size: many; j_call: TRBJ1-2; cdr3_aa: CSVERQGVVGYTF; cdr3_nt: TGCAGCGTTGAACGACAGGGGGTGGTTGGCTACACCTTC
v_call: TRBV7-6; d_call: .; clone_size: .; j_call: TRBJ2-2; cdr3_aa: CASRSTGTLLGELFF; cdr3_nt: TGTGCCAGCAGGTCGACCGGGACCCTTCTCGGGGAGCTGTTTTTT
v_call: TRBV20-1; d_call: .; clone_size: many; j_call: TRBJ1-2; cdr3_aa: CSASGRGGHGYTF; cdr3_nt: TGCAGTGCTAGTGGCAGGGGAGGTCATGGCTACACCTTC
v_call: TRBV6-2/TRBV6-3; d_call: .; clone_size: few; j_call: TRBJ1-2; cdr3_aa: CASSLGLGGSVTF; cdr3_nt: TGTGCCAGCAGTTTGGGTTTAGGGGGTTCTGTCACCTTC
v_call: TRBV14; d_call: TRBD2; clone_size: .; j_call: TRBJ2-5; cdr3_aa: CASSQDILAGGKETQYF; cdr3_nt: TGTGCCAGCAGCCAAGATATCCTAGCGGGAGGAAAAGAGACCCAGTACTTC
v_call: TRBV15; d_call: TRBD1; clone_size: .; j_call: TRBJ2-7; cdr3_aa: CATSRDRTGYEQYF; cdr3_nt: TGTGCCACCAGCAGAGATAGGACAGGGTACGAGCAGTACTTC
v_call: TRBV18; d_call: .; clone_size: few; j_call: TRBJ1-2; cdr3_aa: CASSPKRPQNTYGYTF; cdr3_nt: TGTGCCAGCTCACCTAAAAGACCACAGAATACCTATGGCTACACCTTC
v_call: TRBV6-1; d_call: .; clone_size: many; j_call: TRBJ2-2; cdr3_aa: CASSEAWMAGELFF; cdr3_nt: TGTGCCAGCAGTGAAGCCTGGATGGCCGGGGAGCTGTTTTTT
v_call: TRBV7-2; d_call: TRBD2; clone_size: few; j_call: TRBJ2-4; cdr3_aa: CASSSGLAGARAKNIQYF; cdr3_nt: TGTGCCAGCAGCTCGGGACTAGCGGGAGCTCGGGCCAAAAACATTCAGTACTTC
v_call: TRBV20-1; d_call: TRBD2; clone_size: .; j_call: TRBJ2-7; cdr3_aa: CSARAGAGYEQYF; cdr3_nt: TGCAGTGCTCGGGCGGGAGCGGGCTACGAGCAGTACTTC
v_call: TRBV28; d_call: .; clone_size: .; j_call: TRBJ2-5; cdr3_aa: CASRPSVNQETQYF; cdr3_nt: TGTGCCAGCAGGCCTAGCGTTAACCAAGAGACCCAGTACTTC
v_call: TRBV19; d_call: .; clone_size: few; j_call: TRBJ1-5; cdr3_aa: CASMGRAGSAYSNQPQHF; cdr3_nt: TGTGCCAGTATGGGAAGGGCAGGATCGGCATATAGCAATCAGCCCCAGCATTTT
v_call: TRBV3-1; d_call: .; clone_size: .; j_call: TRBJ1-2; cdr3_aa: CASSQGRPITNYGYTF; cdr3_nt: TGTGCCAGCAGCCAGGGCCGACCTATCACTAACTATGGCTACACCTTC
v_call: TRBV12-3/TRBV12-4; d_call: .; clone_size: .; j_call: TRBJ2-7; cdr3_aa: CASSLQGVAYEQYF; cdr3_nt: TGTGCCAGCAGTTTACAGGGCGTCGCCTACGAGCAGTACTTC
v_call: TRBV2; d_call: .; clone_size: .; j_call: TRBJ2-7; cdr3_aa: CASSKFGTSSSYEQYF; cdr3_nt: TGTGCCAGCAGCAAGTTTGGGACAAGTTCCTCCTACGAGCAGTACTTC
v_call: TRBV20-1; d_call: .; clone_size: .; j_call: TRBJ1-5; cdr3_aa: CSARDTGPYNQPQHF; cdr3_nt: TGCAGTGCTAGAGATACAGGGCCCTACAATCAGCCCCAGCATTTT
v_call: TRBV2; d_call: .; clone_size: many; j_call: TRBJ1-2; cdr3_aa: CASSEDARNYGYTF; cdr3_nt: TGTGCCAGCAGTGAGGATGCTCGAAACTATGGCTACACCTTC
v_call: TRBV2; d_call: TRBD2; clone_size: .; j_call: TRBJ2-3; cdr3_aa: CASSFWTSGVTDTQYF; cdr3_nt: TGTGCCAGCAGTTTCTGGACTAGCGGAGTCACAGATACGCAGTATTTT
v_call: TRBV10-1; d_call: .; clone_size: .; j_call: TRBJ1-1; cdr3_aa: CASSESRGINTEAFF; cdr3_nt: TGCGCCAGCAGTGAGTCCAGGGGTATCAACACTGAAGCTTTCTTT
v_call: TRBV19; d_call: TRBD2; clone_size: .; j_call: TRBJ2-7; cdr3_aa: CASSIATKGGRHYEQYF; cdr3_nt: TGTGCCAGTAGTATCGCTACAAAGGGAGGGAGGCACTACGAGCAGTACTTC
v_call: TRBV2; d_call: TRBD1; clone_size: .; j_call: TRBJ1-1; cdr3_aa: CASSELGQGGTEAFF; cdr3_nt: TGTGCCAGCAGTGAATTGGGACAGGGGGGCACTGAAGCTTTCTTT
v_call: TRBV5-1; d_call: .; clone_size: .; j_call: TRBJ2-3; cdr3_aa: CASSSTSTDTQYF; cdr3_nt: TGTGCCAGCAGCTCGACTAGCACAGATACGCAGTATTTT
v_call: TRBV20-1; d_call: TRBD1; clone_size: .; j_call: TRBJ1-2; cdr3_aa: CSATRQGGYGYTF; cdr3_nt: TGCAGTGCTACCCGACAGGGGGGTTATGGCTACACCTTC
v_call: TRBV12-3/TRBV12-4; d_call: .; clone_size: many; j_call: TRBJ2-7; cdr3_aa: CASSFSLDEQYF; cdr3_nt: TGTGCCAGCAGCTTTAGTTTAGACGAGCAGTACTTC
v_call: TRBV6-2/TRBV6-3; d_call: .; clone_size: many; j_call: TRBJ1-2; cdr3_aa: CASMTLYGYGYTF; cdr3_nt: TGTGCCAGCATGACGCTTTATGGCTATGGCTACACCTTC
v_call: TRBV28; d_call: .; clone_size: many; j_call: TRBJ1-1; cdr3_aa: CASSLSTRRTEAFF; cdr3_nt: TGTGCCAGCAGTTTATCTACCAGGAGGACTGAAGCTTTCTTT
v_call: TRBV20-1; d_call: TRBD1; clone_size: once; j_call: TRBJ1-5; cdr3_aa: CSARRQGVGSNQPQHF; cdr3_nt: TGCAGTGCTAGACGACAGGGGGTTGGTAGCAATCAGCCCCAGCATTTT
v_call: TRBV20-1; d_call: .; clone_size: .; j_call: TRBJ2-3; cdr3_aa: CSARDLGQSTDTQYF; cdr3_nt: TGCAGTGCTAGAGATTTAGGACAGAGCACAGATACGCAGTATTTT
v_call: TRBV12-3/TRBV12-4; d_call: TRBD1; clone_size: many; j_call: TRBJ1-2; cdr3_aa: CASSLGQGVGYGYTF; cdr3_nt: TGTGCCAGCAGTTTAGGACAGGGGGTTGGTTATGGCTACACCTTC
v_call: TRBV12-3/TRBV12-4; d_call: .; clone_size: many; j_call: TRBJ1-1; cdr3_aa: CASSLDLGLNTEAFF; cdr3_nt: TGTGCCAGCAGCTTAGATTTGGGATTGAACACTGAAGCTTTCTTT
v_call: TRBV12-5; d_call: .; clone_size: .; j_call: TRBJ2-2; cdr3_aa: CASGLAAGPSQDTGELFF; cdr3_nt: TGTGCTAGTGGTCTTGCGGCGGGACCGTCCCAGGACACCGGGGAGCTGTTTTTT
v_call: TRBV12-3/TRBV12-4; d_call: TRBD1; clone_size: few; j_call: TRBJ2-3; cdr3_aa: CASSPGTGVADTQYF; cdr3_nt: TGTGCCAGCAGTCCTGGGACAGGGGTTGCAGATACGCAGTATTTT
v_call: TRBV5-5; d_call: .; clone_size: .; j_call: TRBJ1-5; cdr3_aa: CASSAEQGSGNQPQHF; cdr3_nt: TGTGCCAGCAGCGCAGAGCAGGGGTCGGGCAATCAGCCCCAGCATTTT
v_call: TRBV5-1; d_call: TRBD1; clone_size: .; j_call: TRBJ1-2; cdr3_aa: CASSLGGQGFDYGYTF; cdr3_nt: TGCGCCAGCAGCTTGGGGGGACAGGGATTTGACTATGGCTACACCTTC
v_call: TRBV6-1; d_call: .; clone_size: few; j_call: TRBJ1-1; cdr3_aa: CAGGGSNTEAFF; cdr3_nt: TGTGCCGGCGGGGGGAGTAACACTGAAGCTTTCTTT
v_call: TRBV29-1; d_call: .; clone_size: few; j_call: TRBJ2-7; cdr3_aa: CSVENQDSYEQYF; cdr3_nt: TGCAGCGTTGAAAACCAGGACTCCTACGAGCAGTACTTC
v_call: TRBV3-1; d_call: .; clone_size: few; j_call: TRBJ1-1; cdr3_aa: CASSQDGGATEAFF; cdr3_nt: TGTGCCAGCAGCCAAGATGGAGGGGCCACTGAAGCTTTCTTT
v_call: TRBV20-1; d_call: .; clone_size: .; j_call: TRBJ2-7; cdr3_aa: CSASKAQRVSYEQYF; cdr3_nt: TGCAGTGCTAGTAAGGCCCAGCGGGTTTCCTACGAGCAGTACTTC
v_call: TRBV6-1; d_call: .; clone_size: .; j_call: TRBJ2-7; cdr3_aa: CIGGGARSEQYF; cdr3_nt: TGTATAGGGGGAGGGGCGAGGAGCGAGCAGTACTTC